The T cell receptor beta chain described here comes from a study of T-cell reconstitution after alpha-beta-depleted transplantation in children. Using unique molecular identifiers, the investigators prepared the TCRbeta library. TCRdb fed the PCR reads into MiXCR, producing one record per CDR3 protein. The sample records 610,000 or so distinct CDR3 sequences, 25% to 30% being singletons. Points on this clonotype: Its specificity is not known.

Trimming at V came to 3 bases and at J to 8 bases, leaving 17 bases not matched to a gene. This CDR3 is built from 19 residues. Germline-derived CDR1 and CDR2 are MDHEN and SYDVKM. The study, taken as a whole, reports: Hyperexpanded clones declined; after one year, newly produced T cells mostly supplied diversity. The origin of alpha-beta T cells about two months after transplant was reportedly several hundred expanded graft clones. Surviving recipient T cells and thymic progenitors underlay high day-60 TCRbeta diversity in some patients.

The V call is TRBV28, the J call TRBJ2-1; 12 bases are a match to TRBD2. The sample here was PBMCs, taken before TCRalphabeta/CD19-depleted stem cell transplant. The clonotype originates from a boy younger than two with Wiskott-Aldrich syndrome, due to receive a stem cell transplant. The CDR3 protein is CASSFHETQTSGSRDEQFF. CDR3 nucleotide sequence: TGTGCCAGCAGTTTTCACGAAACCCAGACTAGCGGGAGTCGTGATGAGCAGTTCTTC.